This record looks at one TCR beta chain sequence and its context. FACS enriched CD8+ TEMRA cells, while bulk CD8+ and CD4+ were negatively isolated. Random hexamers primed reverse transcription of 0.5 to 1 ug RNA. TCR beta CDR3 was amplified by immunoSEQ multiplex PCR. This amplification extended across 54 Vbeta and 13 Jbeta segments. In TCRdb, the immunoSEQ multiplex PCR reads were re-called with MiXCR into one record per CDR3 protein. The data contain some 300,000 distinct CDR3 sequences, roughly 85% of them singletons. The data are from a study of CD8 T cells in Susac syndrome. CDR3 length: 14 residues. Germline assignment: CDR1 DFQATT and CDR2 SNEGSKA (reference sequence). V was cut by 3 bases and J by 5 bases, with 16 bases left in between.

The clonotype originates from a human donor with multiple sclerosis. The rearrangement uses TRBV20-1 and TRBJ2-5, with D possibly being TRBD2 (6 bases). Sequencing used CD8+ T cells from PBMCs. This chain's CDR3 is CSARGEALAETQYF. The DNA for the CDR3 is TGCAGTGCTAGGGGGGAGGCCCTTGCGGAGACCCAGTACTTC.